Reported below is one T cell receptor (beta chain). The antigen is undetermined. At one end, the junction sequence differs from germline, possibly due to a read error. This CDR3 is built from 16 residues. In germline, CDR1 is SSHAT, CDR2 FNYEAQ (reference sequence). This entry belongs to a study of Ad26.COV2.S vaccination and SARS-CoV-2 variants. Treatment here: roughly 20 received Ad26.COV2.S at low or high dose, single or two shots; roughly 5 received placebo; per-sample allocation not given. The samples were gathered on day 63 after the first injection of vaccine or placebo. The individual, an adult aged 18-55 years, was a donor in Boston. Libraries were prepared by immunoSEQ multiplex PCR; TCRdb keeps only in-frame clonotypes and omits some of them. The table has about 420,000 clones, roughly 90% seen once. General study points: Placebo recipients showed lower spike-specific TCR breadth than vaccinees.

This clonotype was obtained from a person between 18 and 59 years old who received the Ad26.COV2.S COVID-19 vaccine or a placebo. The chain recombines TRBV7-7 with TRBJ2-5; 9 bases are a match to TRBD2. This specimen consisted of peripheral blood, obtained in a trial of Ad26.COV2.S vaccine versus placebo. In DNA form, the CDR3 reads TGTGCTAGCAGCCTTAGCGGGGGCCGTCTCCAAGAGACCCAGTACTTC. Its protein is CASSLSGGRLQETQYF.